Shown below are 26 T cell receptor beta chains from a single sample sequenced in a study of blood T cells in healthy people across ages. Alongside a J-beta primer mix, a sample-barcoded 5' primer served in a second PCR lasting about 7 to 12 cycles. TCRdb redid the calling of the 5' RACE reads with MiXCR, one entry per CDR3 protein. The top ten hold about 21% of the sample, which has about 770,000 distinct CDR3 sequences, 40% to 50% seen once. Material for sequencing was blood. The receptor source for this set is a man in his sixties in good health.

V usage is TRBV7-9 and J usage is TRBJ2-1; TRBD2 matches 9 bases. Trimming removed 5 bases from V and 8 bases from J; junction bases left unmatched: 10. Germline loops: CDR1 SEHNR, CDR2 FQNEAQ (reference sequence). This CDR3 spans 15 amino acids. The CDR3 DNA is TGTGCCAGCAGCCCAGTAGAGCGGGGGGCCTATGAGCAGTTCTTC. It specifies CASSPVERGAYEQFF.

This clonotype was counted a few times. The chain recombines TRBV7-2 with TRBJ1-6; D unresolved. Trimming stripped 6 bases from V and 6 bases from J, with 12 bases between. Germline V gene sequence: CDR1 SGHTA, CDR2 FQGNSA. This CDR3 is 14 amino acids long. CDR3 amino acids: CASSQTAGNSPLHF. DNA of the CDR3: TGTGCCAGCAGTCAAACGGCCGGTAATTCACCCCTCCACTTT. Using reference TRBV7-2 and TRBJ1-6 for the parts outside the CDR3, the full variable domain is GAGVSQSPSNKVTEKGKDVELRCDPISGHTALYWYRQSLGQGLEFLIYFQGNSAPDKSGLPSDRFSAERTGGSVSTLTIQRTQQEDSAVYLCASSQTAGNSPLHFGNGTRLTVT.

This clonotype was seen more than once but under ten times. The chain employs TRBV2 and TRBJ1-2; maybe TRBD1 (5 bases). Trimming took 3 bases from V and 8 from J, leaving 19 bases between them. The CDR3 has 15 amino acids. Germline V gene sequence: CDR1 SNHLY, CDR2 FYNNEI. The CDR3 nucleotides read TGTGCCAGCAGTGACCCTAGAGACAGAAACAGGGGCTACACCTTC. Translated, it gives CASSDPRDRNRGYTF.

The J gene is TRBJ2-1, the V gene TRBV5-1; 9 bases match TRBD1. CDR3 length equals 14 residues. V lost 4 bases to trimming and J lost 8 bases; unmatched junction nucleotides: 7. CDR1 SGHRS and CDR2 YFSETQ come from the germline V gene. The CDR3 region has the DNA TGCGCCAGCAGCGGACCGGGACAGGGCTATGAGCAGTTCTTC. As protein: CASSGPGQGYEQFF.

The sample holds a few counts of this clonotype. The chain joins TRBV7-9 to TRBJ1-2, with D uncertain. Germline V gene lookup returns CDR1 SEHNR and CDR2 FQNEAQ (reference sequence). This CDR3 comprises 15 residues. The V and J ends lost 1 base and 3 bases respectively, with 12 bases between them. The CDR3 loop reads CASSLDRVRDYGYTF. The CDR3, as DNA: TGTGCCAGCAGCTTAGACCGGGTCAGAGACTATGGCTACACCTTC.

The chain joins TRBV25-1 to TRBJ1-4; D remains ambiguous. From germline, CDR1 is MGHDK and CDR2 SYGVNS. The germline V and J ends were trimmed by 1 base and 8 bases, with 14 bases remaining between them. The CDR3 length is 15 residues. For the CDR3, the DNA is TGTGCCAGCAGTGAATTGGAGGGAATGGACGAAAAACTGTTTTTT. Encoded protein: CASSELEGMDEKLFF.

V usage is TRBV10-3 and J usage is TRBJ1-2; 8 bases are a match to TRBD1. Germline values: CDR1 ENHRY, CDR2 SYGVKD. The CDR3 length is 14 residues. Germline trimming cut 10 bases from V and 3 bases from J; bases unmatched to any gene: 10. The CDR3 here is CATRTGMGDYGYTF. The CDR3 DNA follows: TGTGCCACCCGGACAGGGATGGGGGACTATGGCTACACCTTC.

The CDR3 region is CASSSRLAGGHKDTQYF. CDR3 sequence (DNA): TGTGCCAGCAGTTCTCGCCTAGCGGGGGGGCATAAAGATACGCAGTATTTT. The rearrangement joins TRBV12-3 or TRBV12-4 to TRBJ2-3; TRBD2 aligns across 12 bases. Trimming took 4 bases from V and 5 from J; bases not matched to a gene: 10. The CDR3 is 17 amino acids.

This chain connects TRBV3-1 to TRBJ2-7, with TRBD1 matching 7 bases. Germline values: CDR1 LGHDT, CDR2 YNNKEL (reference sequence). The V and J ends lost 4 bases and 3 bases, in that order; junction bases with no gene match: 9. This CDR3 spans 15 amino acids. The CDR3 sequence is CASSLGQLQFYEQYF. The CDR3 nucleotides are TGTGCCAGCAGCCTGGGACAGTTACAGTTCTACGAGCAGTACTTC.

CDR3 sequence (DNA): TGCGCCAGCAGCCCACAGACCCGCAATGAGCAGTTCTTC. Translated, it gives CASSPQTRNEQFF. The chain employs TRBV5-1 and TRBJ2-1; D gene uncertain. The ends were cut back, 4 bases at V and 6 bases at J, with 11 bases in the middle. The CDR3 is made up of 13 amino acids. Germline V gives CDR1 SGHRS, CDR2 YFSETQ.

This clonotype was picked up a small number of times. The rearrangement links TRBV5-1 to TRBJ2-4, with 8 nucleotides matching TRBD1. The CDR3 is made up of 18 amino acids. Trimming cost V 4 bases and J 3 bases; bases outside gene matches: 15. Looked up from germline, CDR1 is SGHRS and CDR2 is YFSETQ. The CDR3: CASSPGQGKEKGKNIQYF. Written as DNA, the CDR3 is TGCGCCAGCAGCCCCGGACAGGGTAAAGAGAAAGGCAAAAACATTCAGTACTTC.

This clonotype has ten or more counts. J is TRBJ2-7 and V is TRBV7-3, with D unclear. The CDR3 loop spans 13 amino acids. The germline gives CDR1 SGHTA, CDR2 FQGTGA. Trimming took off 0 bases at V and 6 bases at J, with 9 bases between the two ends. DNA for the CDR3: TGTGCCAGCAGCTTAACTACCGGCTCCGAGCAGTACTTC. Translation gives CASSLTTGSEQYF.

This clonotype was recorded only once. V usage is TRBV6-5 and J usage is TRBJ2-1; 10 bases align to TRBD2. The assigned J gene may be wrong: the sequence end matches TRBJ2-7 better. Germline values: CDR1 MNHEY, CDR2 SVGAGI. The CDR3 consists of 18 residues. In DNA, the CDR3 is TGTGCCAGCAGTTACTCCGGCCAGCGGGGGGGTGCCTACAATGAGCAGTACTTC. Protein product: CASSYSGQRGGAYNEQYF.

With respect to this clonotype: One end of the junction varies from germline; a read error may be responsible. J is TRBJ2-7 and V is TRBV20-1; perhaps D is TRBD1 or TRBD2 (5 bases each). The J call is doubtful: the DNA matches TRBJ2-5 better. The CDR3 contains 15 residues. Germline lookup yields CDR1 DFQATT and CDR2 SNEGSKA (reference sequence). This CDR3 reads CSTRDASGAGETQYF. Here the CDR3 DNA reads TGCAGTACTAGAGACGCCTCCGGGGCAGGGGAGACCCAGTACTTC.

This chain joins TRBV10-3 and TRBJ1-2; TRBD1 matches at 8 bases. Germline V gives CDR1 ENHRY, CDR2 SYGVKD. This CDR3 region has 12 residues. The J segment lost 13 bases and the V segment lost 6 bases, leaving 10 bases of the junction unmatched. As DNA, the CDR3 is TGTGCCATCAGCCGGGACAGGTTAGACCTCACCTTC. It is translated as CAISRDRLDLTF.

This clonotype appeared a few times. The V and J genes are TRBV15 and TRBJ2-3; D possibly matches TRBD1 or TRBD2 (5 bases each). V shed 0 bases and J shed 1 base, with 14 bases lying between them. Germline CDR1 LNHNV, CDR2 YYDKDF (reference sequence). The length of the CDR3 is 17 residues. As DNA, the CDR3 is TGTGCCACCAGCAGAGATGGTCTGGGGGTCGGCACAGATACGCAGTATTTT. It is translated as CATSRDGLGVGTDTQYF.

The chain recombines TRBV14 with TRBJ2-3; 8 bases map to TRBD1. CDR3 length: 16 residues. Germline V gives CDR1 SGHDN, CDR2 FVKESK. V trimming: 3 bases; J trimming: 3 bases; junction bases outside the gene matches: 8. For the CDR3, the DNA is TGTGCCAGCAGCCATGATTGGACAGGGTTAACAGATACGCAGTATTTT. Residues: CASSHDWTGLTDTQYF.

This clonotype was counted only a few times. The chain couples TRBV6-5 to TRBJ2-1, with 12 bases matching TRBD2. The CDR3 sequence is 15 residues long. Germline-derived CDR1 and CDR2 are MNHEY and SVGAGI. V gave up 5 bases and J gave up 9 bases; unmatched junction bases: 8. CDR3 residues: CASSELAGGRTEQFF. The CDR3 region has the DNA TGTGCCAGCAGTGAGCTAGCGGGGGGGCGAACTGAGCAGTTCTTC.

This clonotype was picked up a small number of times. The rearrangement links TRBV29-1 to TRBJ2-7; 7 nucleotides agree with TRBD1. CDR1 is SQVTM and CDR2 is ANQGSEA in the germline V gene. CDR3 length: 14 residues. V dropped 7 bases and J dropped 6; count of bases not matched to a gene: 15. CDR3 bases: TGCAGCGCCATGACAGGGTGGGATATTGTCGAGCAGTACTTC. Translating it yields CSAMTGWDIVEQYF.

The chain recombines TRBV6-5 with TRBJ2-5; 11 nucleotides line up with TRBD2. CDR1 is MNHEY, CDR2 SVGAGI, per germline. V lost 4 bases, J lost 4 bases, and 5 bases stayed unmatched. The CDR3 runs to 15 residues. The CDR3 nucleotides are TGTGCCAGCAGTTGGCTAGCGGGGGGTTCAGAGACCCAGTACTTC. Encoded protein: CASSWLAGGSETQYF.

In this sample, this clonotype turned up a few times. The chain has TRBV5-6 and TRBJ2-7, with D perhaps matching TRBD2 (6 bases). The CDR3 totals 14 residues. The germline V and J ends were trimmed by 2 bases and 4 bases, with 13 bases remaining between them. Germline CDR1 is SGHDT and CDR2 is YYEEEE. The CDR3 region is CASSLTGESYEQYF. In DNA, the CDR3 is TGTGCCAGCAGCTTAACGGGGGAATCTTACGAGCAGTACTTC.

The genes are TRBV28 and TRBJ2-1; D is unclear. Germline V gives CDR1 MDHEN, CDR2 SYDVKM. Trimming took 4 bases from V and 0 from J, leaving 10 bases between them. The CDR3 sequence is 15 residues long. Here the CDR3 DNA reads TGTGCCAGCAGTTCCGTTGAGCCCTCCTACAATGAGCAGTTCTTC. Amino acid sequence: CASSSVEPSYNEQFF.

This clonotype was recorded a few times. The CDR3 sequence is CSVGRSSYNEQFF. The CDR3 DNA reads as TGCAGCGTTGGAAGGAGCTCCTACAATGAGCAGTTCTTC. The chain links TRBV29-1 to TRBJ2-1; D is ambiguous. The CDR3 contains 13 residues. V lost 4 bases and J lost 0, with 7 bases in between. The germline V gene has CDR1 SQVTM and CDR2 ANQGSEA.

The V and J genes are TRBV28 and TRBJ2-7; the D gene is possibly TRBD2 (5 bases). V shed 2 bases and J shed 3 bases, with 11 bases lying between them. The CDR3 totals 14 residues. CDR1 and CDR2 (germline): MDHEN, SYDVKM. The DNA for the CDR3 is TGTGCCAGCAGTTTAACGCAGGAGGACTACGAGCAGTACTTC. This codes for CASSLTQEDYEQYF.

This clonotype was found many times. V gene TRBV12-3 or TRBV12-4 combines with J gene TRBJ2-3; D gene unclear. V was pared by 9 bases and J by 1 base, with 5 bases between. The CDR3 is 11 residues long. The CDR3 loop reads CASARTDTQYF. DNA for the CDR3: TGTGCCAGTGCCCGCACAGATACGCAGTATTTT.

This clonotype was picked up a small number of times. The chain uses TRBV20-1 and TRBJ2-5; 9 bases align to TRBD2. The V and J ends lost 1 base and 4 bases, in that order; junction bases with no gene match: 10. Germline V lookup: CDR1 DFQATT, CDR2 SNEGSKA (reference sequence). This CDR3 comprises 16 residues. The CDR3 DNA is TGCAGTGCTAGAGTGTATTCAATGACTAGCGGAGAGACCCAGTACTTC. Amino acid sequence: CSARVYSMTSGETQYF.